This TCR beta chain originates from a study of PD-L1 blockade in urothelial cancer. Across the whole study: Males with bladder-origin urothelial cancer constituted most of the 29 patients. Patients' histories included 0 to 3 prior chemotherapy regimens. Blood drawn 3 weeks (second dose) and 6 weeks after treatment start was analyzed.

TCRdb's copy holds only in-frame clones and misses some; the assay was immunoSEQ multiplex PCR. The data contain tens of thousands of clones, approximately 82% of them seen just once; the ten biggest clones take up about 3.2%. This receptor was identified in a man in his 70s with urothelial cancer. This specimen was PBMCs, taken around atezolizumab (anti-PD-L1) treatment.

CDR3 nucleotides: TGTGCCAGCGAGCGGGAGTCTGTGGACGAGCAGTTCTTC. It encodes CASERESVDEQFF. The chain recombines TRBV13 with TRBJ2-1; 8 bases are shared with TRBD2. Germline CDR1 PRHDT, CDR2 FYEKMQ (reference sequence). The V gene end was trimmed by 8 bases and the J gene end by 10 bases; junction bases not matched to a gene: 10. The CDR3 is 13 residues long.